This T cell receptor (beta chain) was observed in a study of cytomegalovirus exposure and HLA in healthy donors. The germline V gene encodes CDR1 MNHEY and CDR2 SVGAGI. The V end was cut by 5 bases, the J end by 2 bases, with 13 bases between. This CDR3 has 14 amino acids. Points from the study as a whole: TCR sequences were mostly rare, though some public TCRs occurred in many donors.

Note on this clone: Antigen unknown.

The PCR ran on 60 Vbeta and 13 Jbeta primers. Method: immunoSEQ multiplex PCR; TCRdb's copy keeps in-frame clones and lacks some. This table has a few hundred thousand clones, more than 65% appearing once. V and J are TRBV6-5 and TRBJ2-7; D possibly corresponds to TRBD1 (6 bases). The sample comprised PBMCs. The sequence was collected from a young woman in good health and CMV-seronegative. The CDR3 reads CASSPRTGTYEQYF. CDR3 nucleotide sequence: TGTGCCAGCAGTCCGCGCACAGGGACCTACGAGCAGTACTTC.